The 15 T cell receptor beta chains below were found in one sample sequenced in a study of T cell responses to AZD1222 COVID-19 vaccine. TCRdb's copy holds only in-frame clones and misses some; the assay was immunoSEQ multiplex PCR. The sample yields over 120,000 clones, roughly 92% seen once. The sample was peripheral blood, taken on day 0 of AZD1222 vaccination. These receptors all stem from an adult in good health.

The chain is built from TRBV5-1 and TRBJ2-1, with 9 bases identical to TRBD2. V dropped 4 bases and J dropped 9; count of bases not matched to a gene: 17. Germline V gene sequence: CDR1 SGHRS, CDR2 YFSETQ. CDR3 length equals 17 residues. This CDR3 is CASSVALGSVRGGEQFF. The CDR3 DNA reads TGCGCCAGCAGCGTAGCCTTAGGGAGCGTGCGGGGGGGTGAGCAGTTCTTC.

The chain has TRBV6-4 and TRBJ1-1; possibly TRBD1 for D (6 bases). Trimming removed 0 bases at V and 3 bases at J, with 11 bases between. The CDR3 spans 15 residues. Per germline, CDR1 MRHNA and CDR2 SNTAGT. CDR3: CASSDSGGLDTEAFF. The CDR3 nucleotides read TGTGCCAGCAGTGACTCCGGGGGGCTAGACACTGAAGCTTTCTTT.

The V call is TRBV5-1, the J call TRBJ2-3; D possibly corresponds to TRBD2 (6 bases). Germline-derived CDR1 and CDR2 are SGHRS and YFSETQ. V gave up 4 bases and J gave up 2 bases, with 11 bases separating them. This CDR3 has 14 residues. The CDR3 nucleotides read TGCGCCAGCAGCGGCGGACTAATCACAGATACGCAGTATTTT. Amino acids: CASSGGLITDTQYF.

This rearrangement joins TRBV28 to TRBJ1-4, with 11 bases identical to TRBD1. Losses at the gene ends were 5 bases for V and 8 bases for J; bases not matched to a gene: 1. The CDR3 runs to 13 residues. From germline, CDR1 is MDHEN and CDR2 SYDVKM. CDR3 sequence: CASSGQGAEKLFF. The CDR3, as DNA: TGTGCCAGCAGTGGACAGGGGGCGGAAAAACTGTTTTTT. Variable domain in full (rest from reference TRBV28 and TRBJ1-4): DVKVTQSSRYLVKRTGEKVFLECVQDMDHENMFWYRQDPGLGLRLIYFSYDVKMKEKGDIPEGYSVSREKKERFSLILESASTNQTSMYLCASSGQGAEKLFFGSGTQLSVL.

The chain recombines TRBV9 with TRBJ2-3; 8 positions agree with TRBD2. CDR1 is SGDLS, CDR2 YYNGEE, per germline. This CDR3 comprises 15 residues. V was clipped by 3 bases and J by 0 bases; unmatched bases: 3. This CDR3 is CASSGTSTSTDTQYF. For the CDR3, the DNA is TGTGCCAGCAGCGGGACTAGCACTAGCACAGATACGCAGTATTTT.

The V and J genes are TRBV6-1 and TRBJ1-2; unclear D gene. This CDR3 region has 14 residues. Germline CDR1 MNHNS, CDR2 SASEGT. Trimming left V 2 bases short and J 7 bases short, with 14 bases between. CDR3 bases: TGTGCCAGCAGTGAAAGGCCCAACCTGGGTGGCTACACCTTC. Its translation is CASSERPNLGGYTF.

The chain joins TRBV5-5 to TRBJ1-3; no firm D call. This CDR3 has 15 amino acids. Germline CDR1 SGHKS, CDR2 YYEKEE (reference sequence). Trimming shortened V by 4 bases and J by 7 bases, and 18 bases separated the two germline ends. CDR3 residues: CASSRPLSKTNTIYF. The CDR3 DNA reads TGTGCCAGCAGCCGGCCCTTGAGCAAAACTAACACCATATATTTT.

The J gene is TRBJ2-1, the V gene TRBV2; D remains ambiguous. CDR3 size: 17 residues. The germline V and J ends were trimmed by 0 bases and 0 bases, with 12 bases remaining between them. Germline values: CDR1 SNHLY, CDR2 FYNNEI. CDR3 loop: CASSEALDWSSYNEQFF. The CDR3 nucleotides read TGTGCCAGCAGTGAAGCGCTTGACTGGAGCTCCTACAATGAGCAGTTCTTC.

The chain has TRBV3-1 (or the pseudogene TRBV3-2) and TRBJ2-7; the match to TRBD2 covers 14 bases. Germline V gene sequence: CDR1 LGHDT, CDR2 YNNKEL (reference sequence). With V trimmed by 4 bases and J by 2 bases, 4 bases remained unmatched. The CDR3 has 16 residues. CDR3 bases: TGTGCCAGCAGCCCGCCGACTAGCGGGAGGGCCTACGAGCAGTACTTC. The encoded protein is CASSPPTSGRAYEQYF.

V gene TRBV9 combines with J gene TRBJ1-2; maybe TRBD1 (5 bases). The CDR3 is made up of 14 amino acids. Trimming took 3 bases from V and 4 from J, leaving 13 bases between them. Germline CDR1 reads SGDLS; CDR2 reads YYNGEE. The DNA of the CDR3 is TGTGCCAGCAGCGCCACCGGGGCCTCCTATGGCTACACCTTC. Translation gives CASSATGASYGYTF.

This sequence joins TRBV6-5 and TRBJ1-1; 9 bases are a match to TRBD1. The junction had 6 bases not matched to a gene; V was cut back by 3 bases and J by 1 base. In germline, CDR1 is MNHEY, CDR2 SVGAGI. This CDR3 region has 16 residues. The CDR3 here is CASSYDTGGANTEAFF. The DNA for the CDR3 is TGTGCCAGCAGTTATGATACAGGGGGCGCGAACACTGAAGCTTTCTTT.

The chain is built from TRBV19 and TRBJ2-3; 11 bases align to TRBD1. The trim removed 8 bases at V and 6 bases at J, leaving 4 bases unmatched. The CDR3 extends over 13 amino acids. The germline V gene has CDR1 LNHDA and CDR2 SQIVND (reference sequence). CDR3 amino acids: CASGTGGLDTQYF. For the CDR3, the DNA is TGTGCCAGTGGGACAGGGGGGCTGGATACGCAGTATTTT. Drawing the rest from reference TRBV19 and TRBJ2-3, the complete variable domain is DGGITQSPKYLFRKEGQNVTLSCEQNLNHDAMYWYRQDPGQGLRLIYYSQIVNDFQKGDIAEGYSVSREKKESFPLTVTSAQKNPTAFYLCASGTGGLDTQYFGPGTRLTVL.

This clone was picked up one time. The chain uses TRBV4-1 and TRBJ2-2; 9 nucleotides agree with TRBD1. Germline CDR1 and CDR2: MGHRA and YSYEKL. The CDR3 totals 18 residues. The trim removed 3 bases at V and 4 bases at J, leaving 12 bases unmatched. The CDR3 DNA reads TGCGCCAGCAGCCAGCGCTTGGGGACAGGGAGGAGCACCGGGGAGCTGTTTTTT. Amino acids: CASSQRLGTGRSTGELFF.

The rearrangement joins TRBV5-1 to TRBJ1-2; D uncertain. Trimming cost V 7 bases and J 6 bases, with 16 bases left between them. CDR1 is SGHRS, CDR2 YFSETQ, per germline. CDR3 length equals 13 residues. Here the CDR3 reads CASAVLGSDGYTF. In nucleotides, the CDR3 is TGCGCCAGCGCAGTACTGGGGTCAGATGGCTACACCTTC.

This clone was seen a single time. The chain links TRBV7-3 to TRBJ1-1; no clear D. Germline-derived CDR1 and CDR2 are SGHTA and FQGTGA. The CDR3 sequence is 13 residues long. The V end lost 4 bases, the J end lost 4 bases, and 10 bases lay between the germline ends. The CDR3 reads CASSSNPGTEAFF. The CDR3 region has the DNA TGTGCCAGCAGCTCAAACCCGGGCACTGAAGCTTTCTTT. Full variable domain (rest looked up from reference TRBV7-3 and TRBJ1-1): GAGVSQTPSNKVTEKGKYVELRCDPISGHTALYWYRQSLGQGPEFLIYFQGTGAADDSGLPNDRFFAVRPEGSVSTLKIQRTERGDSAVYLCASSSNPGTEAFFGQGTRLTVV.